This T cell receptor beta chain was sequenced in a study of blood T cell repertoires in COVID-19. Produced via immunoSEQ multiplex PCR; TCRdb's table is partial and in-frame only. The data hold 360,000 or so clones, with 88% observed a single time. Self-reported history from a screening survey and questionnaire set each donor's cohort. This CDR3 contains 13 residues. The J segment lost 0 bases and the V segment lost 5 bases, leaving 2 bases of the junction unmatched. The germline V gene encodes CDR1 SGHRS and CDR2 YFSETQ. The specimen was PBMCs or T cells enriched from blood (not recorded which). The TCR sequence derives from a woman in her twenties or thirties who had been exposed to COVID-19. The chain carries TRBV5-1 and TRBJ2-7, with 7 bases fitting TRBD1. The CDR3 loop is CASRGQNSYEQYF. CDR3 sequence (DNA): TGCGCCAGCAGGGGACAGAACTCCTACGAGCAGTACTTC.